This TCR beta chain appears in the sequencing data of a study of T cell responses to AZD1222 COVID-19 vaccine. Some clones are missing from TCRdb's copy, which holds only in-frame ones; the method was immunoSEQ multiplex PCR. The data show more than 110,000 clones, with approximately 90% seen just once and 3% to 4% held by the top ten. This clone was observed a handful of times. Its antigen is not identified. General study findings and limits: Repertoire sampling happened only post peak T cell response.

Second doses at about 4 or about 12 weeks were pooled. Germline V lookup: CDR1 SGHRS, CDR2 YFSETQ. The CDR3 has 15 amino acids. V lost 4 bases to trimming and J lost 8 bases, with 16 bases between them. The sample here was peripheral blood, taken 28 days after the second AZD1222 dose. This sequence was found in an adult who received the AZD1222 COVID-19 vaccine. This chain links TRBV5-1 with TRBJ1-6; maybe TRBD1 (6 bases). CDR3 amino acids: CASSLRTEGDSPLHF. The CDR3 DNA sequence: TGCGCCAGCAGCCTCAGGACAGAAGGAGATTCACCCCTCCACTTT.